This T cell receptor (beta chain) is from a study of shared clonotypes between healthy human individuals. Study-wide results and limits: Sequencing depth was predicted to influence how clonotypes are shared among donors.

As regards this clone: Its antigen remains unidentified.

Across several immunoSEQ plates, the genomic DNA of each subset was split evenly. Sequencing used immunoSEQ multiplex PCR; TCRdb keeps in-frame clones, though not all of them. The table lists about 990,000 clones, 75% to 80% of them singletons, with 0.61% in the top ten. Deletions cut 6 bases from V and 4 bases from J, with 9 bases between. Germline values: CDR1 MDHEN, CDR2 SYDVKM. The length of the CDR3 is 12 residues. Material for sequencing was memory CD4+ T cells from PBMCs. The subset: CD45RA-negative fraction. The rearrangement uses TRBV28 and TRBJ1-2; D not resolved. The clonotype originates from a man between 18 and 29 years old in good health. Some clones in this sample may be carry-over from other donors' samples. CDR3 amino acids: CASRRDAYGYTF. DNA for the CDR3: TGTGCCAGCAGGCGAGACGCCTATGGCTACACCTTC.